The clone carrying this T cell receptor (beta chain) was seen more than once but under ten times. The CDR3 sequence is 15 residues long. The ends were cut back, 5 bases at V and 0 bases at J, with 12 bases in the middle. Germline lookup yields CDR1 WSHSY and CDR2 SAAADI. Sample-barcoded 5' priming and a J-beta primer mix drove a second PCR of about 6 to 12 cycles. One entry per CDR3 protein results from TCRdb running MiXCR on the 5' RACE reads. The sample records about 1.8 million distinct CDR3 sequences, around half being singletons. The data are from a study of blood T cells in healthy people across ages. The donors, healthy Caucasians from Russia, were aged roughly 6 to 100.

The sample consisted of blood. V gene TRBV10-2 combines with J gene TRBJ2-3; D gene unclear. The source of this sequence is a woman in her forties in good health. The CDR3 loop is CASSLYAQSTDTQYF. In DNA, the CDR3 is TGCGCCAGCAGTCTATACGCCCAAAGCACAGATACGCAGTATTTT.